This T cell receptor beta chain emerged from a study of cytomegalovirus exposure and HLA in healthy donors. V was shortened by 0 bases and J by 6 bases, with 18 bases between the two germline ends. This CDR3 region has 16 residues. Germline loops: CDR1 SGDLS, CDR2 YYNGEE. The PCR was carried out with 60 Vbeta primers and 13 Jbeta primers. Produced via immunoSEQ multiplex PCR; TCRdb's table is partial and in-frame only. The sample consists of 140,000 or so clones, roughly 80% of them appearing once. The sequence was collected from a woman aged 40 to 49 in good health and CMV-seropositive. Input material: PBMCs. The chain combines TRBV9 with TRBJ1-1; D possibly corresponds to TRBD1 (6 bases). The CDR3 DNA sequence: TGTGCCAGCAGCGTAGCTACGGCGGGGGCCGTAGCTGAAGCTTTCTTT. Amino acids: CASSVATAGAVAEAFF. Full variable domain (remainder filled in from reference TRBV9 and TRBJ1-1): DSGVTQTPKHLITATGQRVTLRCSPRSGDLSVYWYQQSLDQGLQFLIQYYNGEERAKGNILERFSAQQFPDLHSELNLSSLELGDSALYFCASSVATAGAVAEAFFGQGTRLTVV.